This T cell receptor (beta chain) was recovered during a study of T cell responses to AZD1222 COVID-19 vaccine. The study's findings and limits: Repertoire sampling occurred only after the peak T cell response. The number of AZD1222 recipients seropositive at baseline was only five or six. Clonal diversity was possibly underestimated; the donors were predominantly white British and more often female. Dominant at 160-218 and 743-854, vaccine-associated CD4 TCRs also spanned spike.

Germline V lookup: CDR1 SSHAT, CDR2 FNYEAQ (reference sequence). The CDR3 runs to 16 residues. Here immunoSEQ multiplex PCR was the method, and the copy in TCRdb shows in-frame clones only, minus some. Of some 140,000 clones listed, 84% are singletons. As for this clone: Its antigen remains unidentified. An end of the junction does not agree with germline; a read error may underlie this.

This sequence joins TRBV7-7 and TRBJ2-5, with TRBD2 matching 15 bases. Material: peripheral blood, obtained on day 0 of AZD1222 vaccination. This sequence was found in an adult in good health. CDR3 bases: TGTGCTAGCAGCTTGGCCGGGACTAGCGGGGGGGAGACCCAGTACTTC. Its protein product is CASSLAGTSGGETQYF. Full variable domain (remainder filled in from reference TRBV7-7 and TRBJ2-5): GAGVSQSPRYKVTKRGQDVTLRCDPISSHATLYWYQQALGQGPEFLTYFNYEAQPDKSGLPSDRFSAERPEGSISTLTIQRTEQRDSAMYRCASSLAGTSGGETQYFGPGTRLLVL.